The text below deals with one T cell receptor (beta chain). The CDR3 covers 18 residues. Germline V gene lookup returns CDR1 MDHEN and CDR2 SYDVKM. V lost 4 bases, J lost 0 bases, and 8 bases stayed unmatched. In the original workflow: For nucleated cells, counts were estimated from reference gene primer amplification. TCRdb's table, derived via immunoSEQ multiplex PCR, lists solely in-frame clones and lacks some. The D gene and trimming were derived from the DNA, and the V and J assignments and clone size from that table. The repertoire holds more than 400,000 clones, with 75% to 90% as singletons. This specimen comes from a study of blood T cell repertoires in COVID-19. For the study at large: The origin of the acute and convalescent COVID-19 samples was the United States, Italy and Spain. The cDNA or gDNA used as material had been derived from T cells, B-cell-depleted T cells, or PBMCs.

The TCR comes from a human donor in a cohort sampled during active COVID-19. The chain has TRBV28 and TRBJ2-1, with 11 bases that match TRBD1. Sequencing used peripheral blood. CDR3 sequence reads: CASSSWDRGVSSYNEQFF. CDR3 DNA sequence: TGTGCCAGCAGTTCTTGGGACAGGGGGGTGAGCTCCTACAATGAGCAGTTCTTC. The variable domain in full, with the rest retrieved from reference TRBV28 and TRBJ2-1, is DVKVTQSSRYLVKRTGEKVFLECVQDMDHENMFWYRQDPGLGLRLIYFSYDVKMKEKGDIPEGYSVSREKKERFSLILESASTNQTSMYLCASSSWDRGVSSYNEQFFGPGTRLTVL.